This T cell receptor beta chain was sequenced for a study of shared clonotypes between healthy human individuals. The CDR3 sequence is 16 residues long. Germline CDR1 reads LGHNA; CDR2 reads YSLEER. V dropped 4 bases and J dropped 3; count of bases not matched to a gene: 10. Assay: immunoSEQ multiplex PCR; the TCRdb copy retains only in-frame clones and omits some. The table lists about 1.1 million clones, 60% to 85% of them singletons. The TCR comes from a man in his late teens or twenties in good health. Some clones in this sample may be carry-over from other donors' samples. The sample was memory CD4+ T cells from PBMCs. Subset denoted: CD45RA-negative fraction. The chain carries TRBV4-3 and TRBJ2-3, with 7 bases that match TRBD1. This CDR3 reads CASSPRRDSWTDTQYF. CDR3 nucleotide sequence: TGCGCCAGCAGCCCCCGCCGGGACAGTTGGACAGATACGCAGTATTTT.